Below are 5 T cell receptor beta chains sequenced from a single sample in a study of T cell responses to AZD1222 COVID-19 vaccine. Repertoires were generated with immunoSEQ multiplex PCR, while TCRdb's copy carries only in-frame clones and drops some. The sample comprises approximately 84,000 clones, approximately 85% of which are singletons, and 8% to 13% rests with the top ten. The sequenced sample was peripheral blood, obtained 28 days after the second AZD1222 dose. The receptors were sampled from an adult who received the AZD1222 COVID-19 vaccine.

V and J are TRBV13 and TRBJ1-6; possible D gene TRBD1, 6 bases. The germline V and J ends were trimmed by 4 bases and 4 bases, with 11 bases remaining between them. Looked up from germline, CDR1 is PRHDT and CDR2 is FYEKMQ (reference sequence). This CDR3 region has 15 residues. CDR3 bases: TGTGCCAGCAGCTCAAGGACAGAGTATAATTCACCCCTCCACTTT. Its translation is CASSSRTEYNSPLHF.

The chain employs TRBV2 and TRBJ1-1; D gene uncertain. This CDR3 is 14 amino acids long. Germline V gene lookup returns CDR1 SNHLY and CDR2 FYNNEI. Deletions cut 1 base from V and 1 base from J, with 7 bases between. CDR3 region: CASSEVSRNTEAFF. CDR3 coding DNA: TGTGCCAGCAGTGAAGTGTCCCGGAACACTGAAGCTTTCTTT.

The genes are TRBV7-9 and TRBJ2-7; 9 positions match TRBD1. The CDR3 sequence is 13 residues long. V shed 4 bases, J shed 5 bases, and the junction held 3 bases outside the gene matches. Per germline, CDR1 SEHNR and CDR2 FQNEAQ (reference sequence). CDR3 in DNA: TGTGCCAGCAGCTCAGGGGACAGGGACGAGCAGTACTTC. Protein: CASSSGDRDEQYF.

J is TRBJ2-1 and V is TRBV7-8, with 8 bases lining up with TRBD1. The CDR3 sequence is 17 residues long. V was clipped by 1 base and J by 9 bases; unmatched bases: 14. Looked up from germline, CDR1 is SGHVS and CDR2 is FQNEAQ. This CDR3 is CASSLEISGQGRSEQFF. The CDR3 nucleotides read TGTGCCAGCAGCTTAGAAATTAGCGGACAGGGAAGGTCTGAGCAGTTCTTC.

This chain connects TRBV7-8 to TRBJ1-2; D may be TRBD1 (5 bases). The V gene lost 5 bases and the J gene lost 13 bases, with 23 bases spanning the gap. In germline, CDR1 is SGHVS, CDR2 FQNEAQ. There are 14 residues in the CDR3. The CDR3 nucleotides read TGTGCCAGCAGCCTCCACTTGGACATCCCCCTTGGCACCTTC. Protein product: CASSLHLDIPLGTF.